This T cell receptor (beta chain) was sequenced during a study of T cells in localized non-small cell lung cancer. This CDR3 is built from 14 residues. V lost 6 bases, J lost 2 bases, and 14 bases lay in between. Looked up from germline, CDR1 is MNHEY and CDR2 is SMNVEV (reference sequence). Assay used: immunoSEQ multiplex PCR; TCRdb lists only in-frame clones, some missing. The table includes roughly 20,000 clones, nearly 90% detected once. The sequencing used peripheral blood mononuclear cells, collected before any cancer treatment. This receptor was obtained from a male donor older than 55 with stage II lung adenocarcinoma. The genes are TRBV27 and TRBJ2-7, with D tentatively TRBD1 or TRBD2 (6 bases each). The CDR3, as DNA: TGTGCCAGCAGGCGGGACATCAGAACCTACGAGCAGTACTTC. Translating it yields CASRRDIRTYEQYF.